Below, one TCR beta chain is given with its context. Losses at the gene ends were 5 bases for V and 6 bases for J; bases not matched to a gene: 3. Germline-derived CDR1 and CDR2 are SGHTA and FQGTGA. This CDR3 is built from 13 residues. The data were taken from a study of blood T cell repertoires in COVID-19. Overall study: Sample material is recorded as cDNA or gDNA derived from T cells, B-cell-depleted T cells, or PBMCs.

TCRdb's table, derived via immunoSEQ multiplex PCR, lists solely in-frame clones and lacks some. Among about 160,000 clones listed, 90% to 95% were seen once. The receptor comes from a man aged 50 to 60 with acute or convalescent COVID-19. Sequencing input: peripheral blood. The chain recombines TRBV7-3 with TRBJ2-2, with 7 nucleotides matching TRBD1. The CDR3 DNA is TGTGCCAGCAGCCTACAGGGGTCCGGGGAGCTGTTTTTT. Translated: CASSLQGSGELFF.